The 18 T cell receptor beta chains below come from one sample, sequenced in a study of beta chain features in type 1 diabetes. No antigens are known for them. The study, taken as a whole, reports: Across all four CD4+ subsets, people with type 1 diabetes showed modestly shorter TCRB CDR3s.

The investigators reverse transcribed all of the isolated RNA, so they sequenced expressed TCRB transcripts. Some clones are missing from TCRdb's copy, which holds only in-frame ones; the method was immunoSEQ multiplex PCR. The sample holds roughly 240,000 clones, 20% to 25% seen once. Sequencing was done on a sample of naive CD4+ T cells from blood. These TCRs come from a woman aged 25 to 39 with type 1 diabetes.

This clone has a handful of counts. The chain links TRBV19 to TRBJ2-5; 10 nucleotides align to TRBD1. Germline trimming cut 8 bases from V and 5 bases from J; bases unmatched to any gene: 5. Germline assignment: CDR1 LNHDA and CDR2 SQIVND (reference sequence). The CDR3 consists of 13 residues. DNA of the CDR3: TGTGCCAGTCAGACAGGGGGCGCGGAGACCCAGTACTTC. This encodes CASQTGGAETQYF.

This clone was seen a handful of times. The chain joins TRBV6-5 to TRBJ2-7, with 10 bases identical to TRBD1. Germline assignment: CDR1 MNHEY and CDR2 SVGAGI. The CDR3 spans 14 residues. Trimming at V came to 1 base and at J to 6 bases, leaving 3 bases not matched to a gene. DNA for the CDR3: TGTGCCAGCAGTTACTTGACAGGGGGCGGCGAGCAGTACTTC. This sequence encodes CASSYLTGGGEQYF.

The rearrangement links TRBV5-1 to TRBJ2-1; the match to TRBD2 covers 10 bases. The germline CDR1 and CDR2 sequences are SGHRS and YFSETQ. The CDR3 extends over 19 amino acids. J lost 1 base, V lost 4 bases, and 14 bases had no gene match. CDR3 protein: CASSHRGGLAGASYNEQFF. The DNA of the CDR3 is TGCGCCAGCAGCCATAGGGGGGGGCTAGCGGGAGCTTCCTACAATGAGCAGTTCTTC.

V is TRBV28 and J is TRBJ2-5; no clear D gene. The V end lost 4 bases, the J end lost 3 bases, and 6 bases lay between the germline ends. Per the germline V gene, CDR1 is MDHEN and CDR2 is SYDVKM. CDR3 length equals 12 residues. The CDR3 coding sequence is TGTGCCAGCAGTTCTCAGAAAGAGACCCAGTACTTC. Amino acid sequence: CASSSQKETQYF.

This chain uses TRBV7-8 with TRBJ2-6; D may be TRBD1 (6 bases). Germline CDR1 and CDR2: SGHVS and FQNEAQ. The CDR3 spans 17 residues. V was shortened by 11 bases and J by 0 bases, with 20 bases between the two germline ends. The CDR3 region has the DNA TGTGCCCTTAAGACAGGTCCGCGACTCTCTGGGGCCAACGTCCTGACTTTC. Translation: CALKTGPRLSGANVLTF.

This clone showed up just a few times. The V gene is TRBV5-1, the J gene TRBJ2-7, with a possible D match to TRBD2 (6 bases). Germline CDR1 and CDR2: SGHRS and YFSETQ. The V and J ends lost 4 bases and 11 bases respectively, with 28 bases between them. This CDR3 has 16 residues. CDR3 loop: CASSLSVGGDGGGEYF. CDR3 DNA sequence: TGCGCCAGCAGCCTATCCGTGGGGGGTGACGGCGGCGGGGAGTACTTC.

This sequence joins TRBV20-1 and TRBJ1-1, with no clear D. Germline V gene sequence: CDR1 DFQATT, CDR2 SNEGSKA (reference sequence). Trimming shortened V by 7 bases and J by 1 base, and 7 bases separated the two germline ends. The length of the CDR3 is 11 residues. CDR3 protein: CSVEGNTEAFF. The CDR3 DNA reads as TGCAGTGTTGAGGGGAACACTGAAGCTTTCTTT.

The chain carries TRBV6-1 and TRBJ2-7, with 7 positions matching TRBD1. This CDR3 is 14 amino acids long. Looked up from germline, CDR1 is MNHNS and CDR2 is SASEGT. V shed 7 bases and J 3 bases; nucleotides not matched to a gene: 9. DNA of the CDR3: TGTGCCAGCACCCGACAGGGCGTCCTCTACGAGCAGTACTTC. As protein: CASTRQGVLYEQYF.

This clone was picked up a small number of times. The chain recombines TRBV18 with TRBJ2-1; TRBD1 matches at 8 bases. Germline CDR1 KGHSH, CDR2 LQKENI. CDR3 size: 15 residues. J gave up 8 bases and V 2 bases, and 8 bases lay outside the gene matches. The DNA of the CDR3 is TGTGCCAGCTCACCAAGGAGGACAGGGTTTCATGAGCAGTTCTTC. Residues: CASSPRRTGFHEQFF.

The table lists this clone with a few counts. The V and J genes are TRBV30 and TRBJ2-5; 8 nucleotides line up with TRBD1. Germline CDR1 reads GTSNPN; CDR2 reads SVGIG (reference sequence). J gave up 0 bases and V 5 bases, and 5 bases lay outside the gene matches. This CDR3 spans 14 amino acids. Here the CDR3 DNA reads TGTGCCTGGGAGGGACAGGCGAACCAAGAGACCCAGTACTTC. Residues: CAWEGQANQETQYF.

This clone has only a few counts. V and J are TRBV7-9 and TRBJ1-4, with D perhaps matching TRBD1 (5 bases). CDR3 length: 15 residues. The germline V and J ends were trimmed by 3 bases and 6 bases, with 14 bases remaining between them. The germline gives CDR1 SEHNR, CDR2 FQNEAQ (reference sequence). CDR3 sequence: CASSFGAGPDEKLFF. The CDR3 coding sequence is TGTGCCAGCAGCTTCGGGGCGGGACCGGATGAAAAACTGTTTTTT.

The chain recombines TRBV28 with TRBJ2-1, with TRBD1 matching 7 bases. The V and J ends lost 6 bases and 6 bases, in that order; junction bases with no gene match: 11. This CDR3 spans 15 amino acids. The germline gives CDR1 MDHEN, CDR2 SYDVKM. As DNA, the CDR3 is TGTGCCAGCAGCTCACCCGCAGGGGGTTTCAATGAGCAGTTCTTC. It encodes CASSSPAGGFNEQFF.

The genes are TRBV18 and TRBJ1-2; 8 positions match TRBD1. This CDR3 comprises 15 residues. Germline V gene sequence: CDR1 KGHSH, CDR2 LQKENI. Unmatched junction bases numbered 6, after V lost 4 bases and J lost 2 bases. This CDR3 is CASSQWTGINYGYTF. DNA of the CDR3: TGTGCCAGCTCACAATGGACAGGGATCAACTATGGCTACACCTTC. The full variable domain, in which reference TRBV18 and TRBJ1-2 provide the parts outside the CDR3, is NAGVMQNPRHLVRRRGQEARLRCSPMKGHSHVYWYRQLPEEGLKFMVYLQKENIIDESGMPKERFSAEFPKEGPSILRIQQVVRGDSAAYFCASSQWTGINYGYTFGSGTRLTVV.

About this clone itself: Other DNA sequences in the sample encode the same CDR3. The chain's CDR3 is CSVEGGQASYEQYF. CDR3 DNA: TGCAGCGTTGAAGGGGGACAGGCCTCCTACGAGCAGTACTTC. This rearrangement joins TRBV29-1 to TRBJ2-7; 8 positions match TRBD1. V lost 1 base, J lost 0 bases, and 2 bases stayed unmatched. The CDR3 contains 14 residues. CDR1 is SQVTM and CDR2 is ANQGSEA in the germline V gene.

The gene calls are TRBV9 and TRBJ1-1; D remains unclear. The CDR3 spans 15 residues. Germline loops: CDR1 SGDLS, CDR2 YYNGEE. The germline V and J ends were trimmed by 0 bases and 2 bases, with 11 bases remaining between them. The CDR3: CASSVDAAGNTEAFF. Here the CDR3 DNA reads TGTGCCAGCAGCGTAGACGCGGCTGGAAACACTGAAGCTTTCTTT.

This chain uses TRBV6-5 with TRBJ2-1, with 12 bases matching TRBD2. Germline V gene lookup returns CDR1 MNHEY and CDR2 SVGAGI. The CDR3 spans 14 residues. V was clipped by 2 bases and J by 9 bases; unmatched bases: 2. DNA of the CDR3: TGTGCCAGCAGTTACCGACTAGCGGGAGCTGAGCAGTTCTTC. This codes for CASSYRLAGAEQFF.

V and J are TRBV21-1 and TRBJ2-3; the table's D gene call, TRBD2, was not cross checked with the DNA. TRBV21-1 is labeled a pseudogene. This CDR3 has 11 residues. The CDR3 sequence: CASPRGDTQYF. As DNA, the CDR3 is TGTGCCAGCCCCCGGGGGGATACGCAGTATTTT.

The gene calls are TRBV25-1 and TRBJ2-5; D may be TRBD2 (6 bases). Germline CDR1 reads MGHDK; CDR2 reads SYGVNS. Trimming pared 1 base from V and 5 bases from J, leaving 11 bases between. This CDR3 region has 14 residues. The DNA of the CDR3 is TGTGCCAGCAGTGAATGGGGGAGCGGGGAGACCCAGTACTTC. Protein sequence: CASSEWGSGETQYF.